This T cell receptor (beta chain) came from a study of T cells in Graves' hyperthyroidism and ophthalmopathy. The CDR3 has 14 residues. Trimming stripped 4 bases from V and 2 bases from J, with 11 bases between. CDR1 and CDR2 from the germline V gene are LGHNA and YNFKEQ. Template material for amplifying TCR beta CDR3 regions consisted of RNA transcripts. When the TCR CDR3 underwent first-round RT-PCR, the HTBI primer set was used. One entry per CDR3 protein results from TCRdb running MiXCR on the multiplex PCR reads. The sample has some 300,000 distinct CDR3 sequences, roughly 18% seen once. Sequenced: blood. This chain uses TRBV4-2 with TRBJ2-5, with a weak D call TRBD1 (5 bases). This TCR was sampled from a man aged 45 to 65 with Graves' ophthalmopathy. The CDR3 reads CASSLDTAQETQYF. The CDR3 nucleotides read TGTGCCAGCAGCCTGGACACCGCACAAGAGACCCAGTACTTC.